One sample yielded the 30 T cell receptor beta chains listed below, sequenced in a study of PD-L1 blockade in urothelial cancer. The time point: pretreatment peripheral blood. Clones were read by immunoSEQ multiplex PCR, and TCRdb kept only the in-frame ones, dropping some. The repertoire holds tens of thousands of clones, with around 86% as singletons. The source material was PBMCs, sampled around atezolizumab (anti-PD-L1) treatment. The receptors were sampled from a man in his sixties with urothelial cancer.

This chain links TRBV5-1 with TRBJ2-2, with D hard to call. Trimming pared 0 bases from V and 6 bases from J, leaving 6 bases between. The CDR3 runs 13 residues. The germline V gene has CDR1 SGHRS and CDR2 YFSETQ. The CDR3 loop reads CASSLGEAGELFF. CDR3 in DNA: TGCGCCAGCAGCTTGGGCGAAGCCGGGGAGCTGTTTTTT.

The CDR3 loop is CASSLPLQGNTGELFF. DNA for the CDR3: TGTGCCAGCAGTTTACCACTCCAGGGCAACACCGGGGAGCTGTTTTTT. This chain uses TRBV28 with TRBJ2-2; D may be TRBD1 (5 bases). Deletions cut 2 bases from V and 2 bases from J, with 12 bases between. Germline values: CDR1 MDHEN, CDR2 SYDVKM. This CDR3 has 16 amino acids.

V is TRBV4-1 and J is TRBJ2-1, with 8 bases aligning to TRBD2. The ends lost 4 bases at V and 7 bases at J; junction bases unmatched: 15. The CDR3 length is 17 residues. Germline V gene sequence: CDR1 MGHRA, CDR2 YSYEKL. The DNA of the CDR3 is TGCGCCAGCAGCCGAACCTCTAGGATAGCGGGGCGGAATGAGCAGTTCTTC. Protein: CASSRTSRIAGRNEQFF.

CDR3: CASSPGTEMNTEAFF. The CDR3 region has the DNA TGTGCCAGCAGCCCCGGGACAGAAATGAACACTGAAGCTTTCTTT. This chain joins TRBV7-8 and TRBJ1-1; 7 bases are shared with TRBD1. This CDR3 spans 15 amino acids. The germline V gene encodes CDR1 SGHVS and CDR2 FQNEAQ. J gave up 0 bases and V 5 bases, and 6 bases lay outside the gene matches.

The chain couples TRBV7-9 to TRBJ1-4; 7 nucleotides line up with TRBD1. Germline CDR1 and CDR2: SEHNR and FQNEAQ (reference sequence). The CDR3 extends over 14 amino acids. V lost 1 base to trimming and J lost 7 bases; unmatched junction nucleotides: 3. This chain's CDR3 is CASSLGNRGEKLFF. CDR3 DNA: TGTGCCAGCAGCTTAGGTAACAGGGGTGAAAAACTGTTTTTT.

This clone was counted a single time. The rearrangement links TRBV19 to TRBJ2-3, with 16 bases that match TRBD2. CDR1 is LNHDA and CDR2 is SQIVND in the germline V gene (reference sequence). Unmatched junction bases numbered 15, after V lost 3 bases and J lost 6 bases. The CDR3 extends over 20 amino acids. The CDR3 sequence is CASSILQPGLAGGPWDTQYF. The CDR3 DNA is TGTGCCAGTAGTATCCTACAACCGGGACTAGCGGGGGGGCCGTGGGATACGCAGTATTTT.

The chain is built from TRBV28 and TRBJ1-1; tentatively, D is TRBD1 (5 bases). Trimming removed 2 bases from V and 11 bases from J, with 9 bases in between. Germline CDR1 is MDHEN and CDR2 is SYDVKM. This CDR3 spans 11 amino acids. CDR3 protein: CASSLQGGAFF. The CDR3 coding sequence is TGTGCCAGCAGTTTACAGGGTGGCGCTTTCTTT.

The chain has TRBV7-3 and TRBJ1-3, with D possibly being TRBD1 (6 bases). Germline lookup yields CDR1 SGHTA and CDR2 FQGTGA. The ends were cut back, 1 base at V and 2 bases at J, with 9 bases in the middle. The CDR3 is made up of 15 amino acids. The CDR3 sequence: CASSLNGGPGNTIYF. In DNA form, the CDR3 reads TGTGCCAGCAGCTTAAACGGGGGGCCTGGAAACACCATATATTTT.

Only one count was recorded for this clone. This CDR3 is CASIPDRVNNQPQHF. In DNA form, the CDR3 reads TGTGCCAGCATCCCCGACAGGGTAAACAATCAGCCCCAGCATTTT. The V call is TRBV28, the J call TRBJ1-5, with 7 bases identical to TRBD1. CDR1 MDHEN and CDR2 SYDVKM come from the germline V gene. V lost 7 bases to trimming and J lost 3 bases; unmatched junction nucleotides: 9. The CDR3 contains 15 residues.

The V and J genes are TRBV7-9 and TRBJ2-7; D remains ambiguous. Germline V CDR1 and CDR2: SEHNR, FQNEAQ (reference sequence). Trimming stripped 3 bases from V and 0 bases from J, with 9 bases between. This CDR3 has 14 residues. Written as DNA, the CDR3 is TGTGCCAGCAGCTTTCGCGTAAGCTCCTACGAGCAGTACTTC. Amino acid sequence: CASSFRVSSYEQYF. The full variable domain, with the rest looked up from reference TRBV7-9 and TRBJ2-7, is DTGVSQNPRHKITKRGQNVTFRCDPISEHNRLYWYRQTLGQGPEFLTYFQNEAQLEKSRLLSDRFSAERPKGSFSTLEIQRTEQGDSAMYLCASSFRVSSYEQYFGPGTRLTVT.

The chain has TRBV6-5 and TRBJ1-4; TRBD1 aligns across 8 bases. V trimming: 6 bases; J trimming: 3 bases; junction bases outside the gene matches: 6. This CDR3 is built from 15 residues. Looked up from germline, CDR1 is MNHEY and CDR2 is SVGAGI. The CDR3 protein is CASSDRGSANEKLFF. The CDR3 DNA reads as TGTGCCAGCAGCGACAGGGGATCAGCTAATGAAAAACTGTTTTTT.

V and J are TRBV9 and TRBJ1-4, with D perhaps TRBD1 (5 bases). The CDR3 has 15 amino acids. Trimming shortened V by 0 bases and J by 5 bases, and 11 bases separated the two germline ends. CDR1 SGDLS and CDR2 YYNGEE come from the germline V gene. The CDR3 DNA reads TGTGCCAGCAGCGTAGGAGAGGGGAGGAATGAAAAACTGTTTTTT. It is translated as CASSVGEGRNEKLFF.

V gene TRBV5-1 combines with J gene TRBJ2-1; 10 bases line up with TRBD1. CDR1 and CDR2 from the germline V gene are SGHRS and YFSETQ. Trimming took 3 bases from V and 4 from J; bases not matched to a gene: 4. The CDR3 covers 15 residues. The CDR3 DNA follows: TGCGCCAGCAGCTCCGGGACAGGGGCATACAATGAGCAGTTCTTC. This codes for CASSSGTGAYNEQFF.

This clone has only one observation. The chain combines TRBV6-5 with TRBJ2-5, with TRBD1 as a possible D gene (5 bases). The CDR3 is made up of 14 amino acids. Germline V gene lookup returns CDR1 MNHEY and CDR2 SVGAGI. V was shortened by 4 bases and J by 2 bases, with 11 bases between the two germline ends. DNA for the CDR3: TGTGCCAGCAGTTTGGGTAGGGGTCAAGAGACCCAGTACTTC. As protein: CASSLGRGQETQYF.

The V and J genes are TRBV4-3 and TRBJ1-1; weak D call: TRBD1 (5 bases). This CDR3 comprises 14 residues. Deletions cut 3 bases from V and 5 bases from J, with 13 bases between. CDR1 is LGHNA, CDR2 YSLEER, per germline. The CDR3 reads CASSQDGAGTEAFF. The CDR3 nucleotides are TGCGCCAGCAGCCAGGACGGGGCGGGGACTGAAGCTTTCTTT.

CDR3 sequence reads: CASSDYSTGTQYF. The CDR3 nucleotides are TGTGCCAGCAGTGATTACTCGACTGGCACCCAGTACTTC. The chain carries TRBV2 and TRBJ2-5; no firm D call. The CDR3 consists of 13 residues. V lost 3 bases, J lost 8 bases, and 13 bases lay in between. Germline V gene lookup returns CDR1 SNHLY and CDR2 FYNNEI.

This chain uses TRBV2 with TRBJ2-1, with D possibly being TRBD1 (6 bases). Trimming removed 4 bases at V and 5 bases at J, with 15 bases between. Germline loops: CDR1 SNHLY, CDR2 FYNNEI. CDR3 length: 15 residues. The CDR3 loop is CASSARTVSDNEQFF. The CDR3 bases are TGTGCCAGCAGTGCCCGGACAGTTAGCGACAATGAGCAGTTCTTC.

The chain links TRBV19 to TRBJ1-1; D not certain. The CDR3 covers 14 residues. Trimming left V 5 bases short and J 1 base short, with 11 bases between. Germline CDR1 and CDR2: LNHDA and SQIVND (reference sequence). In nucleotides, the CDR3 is TGTGCCAGTAGTGTTACAAGGAGGAACACTGAAGCTTTCTTT. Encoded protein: CASSVTRRNTEAFF. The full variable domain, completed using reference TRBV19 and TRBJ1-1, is DGGITQSPKYLFRKEGQNVTLSCEQNLNHDAMYWYRQDPGQGLRLIYYSQIVNDFQKGDIAEGYSVSREKKESFPLTVTSAQKNPTAFYLCASSVTRRNTEAFFGQGTRLTVV.

CDR3 residues: CASSLDRADGYTF. Here the CDR3 DNA reads TGTGCCAGCAGTCTGGACAGAGCCGATGGCTACACCTTC. This sequence joins TRBV7-9 and TRBJ1-2, with D maybe TRBD1 (6 bases). Trimming removed 6 bases at V and 6 bases at J, with 14 bases between. The CDR3 consists of 13 residues. CDR1 and CDR2 (germline): SEHNR, FQNEAQ (reference sequence).

DNA for the CDR3: TGTGCCAGCAGTGAATACAGGGGAAACTACGAGCAGTACTTC. As protein: CASSEYRGNYEQYF. The gene calls are TRBV6-1 and TRBJ2-7; 7 bases are shared with TRBD1. This CDR3 spans 14 amino acids. V lost 2 bases and J lost 3; bases outside the gene matches: 4. CDR1 MNHNS and CDR2 SASEGT come from the germline V gene.

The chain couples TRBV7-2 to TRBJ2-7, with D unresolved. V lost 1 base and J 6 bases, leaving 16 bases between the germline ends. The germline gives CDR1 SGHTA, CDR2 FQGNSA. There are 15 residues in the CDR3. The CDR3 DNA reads TGTGCCAGCAGCTTAGGGGTCAGCCCCCCTAGCGAGCAGTACTTC. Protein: CASSLGVSPPSEQYF.

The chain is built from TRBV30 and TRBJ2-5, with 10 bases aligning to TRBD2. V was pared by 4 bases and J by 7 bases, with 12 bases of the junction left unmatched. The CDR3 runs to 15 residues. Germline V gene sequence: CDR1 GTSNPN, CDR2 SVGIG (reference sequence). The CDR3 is CAWTHGLAAKGTQYF. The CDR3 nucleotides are TGTGCCTGGACTCACGGACTAGCGGCTAAGGGGACCCAGTACTTC.

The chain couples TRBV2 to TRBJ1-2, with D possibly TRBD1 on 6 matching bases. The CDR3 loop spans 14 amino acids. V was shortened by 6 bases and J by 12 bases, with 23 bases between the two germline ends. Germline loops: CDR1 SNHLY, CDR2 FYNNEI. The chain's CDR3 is CASRTLDRAAHHTF. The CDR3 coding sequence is TGTGCCAGCAGAACCTTGGACAGAGCGGCTCACCACACCTTC.

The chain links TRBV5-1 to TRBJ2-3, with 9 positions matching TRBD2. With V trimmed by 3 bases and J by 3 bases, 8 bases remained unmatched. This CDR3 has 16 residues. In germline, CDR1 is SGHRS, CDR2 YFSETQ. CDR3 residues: CASSYGLATRTDTQYF. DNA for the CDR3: TGCGCCAGCAGCTACGGACTAGCGACGAGGACAGATACGCAGTATTTT.

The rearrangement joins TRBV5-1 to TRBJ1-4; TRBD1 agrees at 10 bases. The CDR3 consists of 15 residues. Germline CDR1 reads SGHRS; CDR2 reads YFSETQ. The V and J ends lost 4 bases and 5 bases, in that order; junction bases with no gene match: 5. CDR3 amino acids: CASSPGQGQNEKLFF. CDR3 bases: TGCGCCAGCAGCCCGGGACAGGGGCAGAATGAAAAACTGTTTTTT.

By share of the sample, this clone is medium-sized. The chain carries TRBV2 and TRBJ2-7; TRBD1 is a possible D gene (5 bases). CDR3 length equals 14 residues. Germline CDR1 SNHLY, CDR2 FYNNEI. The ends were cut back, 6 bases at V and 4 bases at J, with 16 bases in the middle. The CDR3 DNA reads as TGTGCCAGCAGACCCGTCTCCCAGGGTTACGAGCAGTACTTC. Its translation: CASRPVSQGYEQYF.

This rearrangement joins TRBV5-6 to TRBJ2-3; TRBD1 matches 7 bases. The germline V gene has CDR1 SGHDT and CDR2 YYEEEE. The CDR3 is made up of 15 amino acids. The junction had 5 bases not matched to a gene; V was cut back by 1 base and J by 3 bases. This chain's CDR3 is CASSLRGGWTDTQYF. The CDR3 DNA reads TGTGCCAGCAGCTTGAGAGGGGGCTGGACAGATACGCAGTATTTT.

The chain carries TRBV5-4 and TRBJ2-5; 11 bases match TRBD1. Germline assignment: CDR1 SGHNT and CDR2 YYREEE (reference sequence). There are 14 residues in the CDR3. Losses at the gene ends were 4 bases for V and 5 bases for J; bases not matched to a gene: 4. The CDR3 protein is CASSGQGARETQYF. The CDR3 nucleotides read TGTGCCAGCAGCGGACAGGGGGCTAGGGAGACCCAGTACTTC.

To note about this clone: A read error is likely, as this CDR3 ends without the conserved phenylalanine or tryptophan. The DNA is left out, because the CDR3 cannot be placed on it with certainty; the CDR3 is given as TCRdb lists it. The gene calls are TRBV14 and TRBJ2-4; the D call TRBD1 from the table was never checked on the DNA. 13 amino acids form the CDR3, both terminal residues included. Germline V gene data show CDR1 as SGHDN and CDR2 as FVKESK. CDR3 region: CASSQLGPRYLER.

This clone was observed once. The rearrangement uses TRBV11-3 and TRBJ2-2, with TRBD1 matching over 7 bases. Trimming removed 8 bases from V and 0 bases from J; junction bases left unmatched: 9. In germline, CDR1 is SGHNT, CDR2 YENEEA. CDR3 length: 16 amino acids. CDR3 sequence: CASGSYRGANTGELFF. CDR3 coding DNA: TGTGCCAGCGGGTCATACAGGGGAGCGAACACCGGGGAGCTGTTTTTT.